This T cell receptor beta chain was observed in a study of OX40 agonist ivuxolimab in advanced cancers. Sequenced by immunoSEQ multiplex PCR; TCRdb stores in-frame clones only, minus some. The sample consists of about 82,000 clones, 75% to 90% of them appearing once. The V and J ends lost 6 bases and 3 bases, in that order; junction bases with no gene match: 6. The CDR3 runs 14 residues. CDR1 and CDR2 from the germline V gene are MDHEN and SYDVKM. Study-level points and caveats: At doses 0.1 to 3.0 mg/kg, CD4+ and CD8+ clones expanded. Those patients achieving a partial response at 0.1-3.0 mg/kg showed among the lowest clonal expansion.

Details on this clone: Its antigen is currently unknown.

This material consisted of CD4+ or CD8+ T cells sorted from blood, taken in a trial of the OX40 agonist ivuxolimab. The receptor was isolated from an adult with an advanced solid tumor such as melanoma, head and neck, liver or kidney cancer. The genes are TRBV28 and TRBJ1-1; 8 bases are a match to TRBD1. The CDR3 coding sequence is TGTGCCAGCAGCTCGGGGACAGGAGACACTGAAGCTTTCTTT. It codes for CASSSGTGDTEAFF.